The 4 T cell receptor beta chains below were found in one sample sequenced in a study of blood T cell repertoires in COVID-19. Sequenced by immunoSEQ multiplex PCR; TCRdb stores in-frame clones only, minus some. The sample carries 300,000 to 350,000 clones, 88% recorded once. Sequencing was performed on PBMCs or T cells enriched from blood (not recorded which). The receptors come from a young man who had recovered from COVID-19.

The V gene is TRBV3-1 (or the pseudogene TRBV3-2), the J gene TRBJ2-5; TRBD2 is a possible D gene (5 bases). V lost 5 bases, J lost 3 bases, and 13 bases lay in between. CDR1 is LGHDT, CDR2 YNNKEL, per germline (reference sequence). The CDR3 loop spans 14 amino acids. The CDR3 sequence is CASSGFGLEETQYF. CDR3 in DNA: TGTGCCAGCAGCGGCTTCGGACTTGAAGAGACCCAGTACTTC.

J is TRBJ1-3 and V is TRBV10-3, with unresolved D. Germline values: CDR1 ENHRY, CDR2 SYGVKD. The CDR3 loop spans 12 amino acids. The V end lost 10 bases, the J end lost 1 base, and 8 bases lay between the germline ends. CDR3 sequence reads: CATSLSGNTIYF. Here the CDR3 DNA reads TGTGCCACGTCTTTGTCTGGAAACACCATATATTTT.

This clone showed up just once. V is TRBV10-3 and J is TRBJ2-3; TRBD2 matches at 14 bases. This CDR3 region has 18 residues. With 4 bases clipped from V and 6 bases from J, the junction kept 12 bases outside the gene matches. CDR1 and CDR2 (germline): ENHRY, SYGVKD. The chain's CDR3 is CAISGSTGTSGGTDTQYF. For the CDR3, the DNA is TGTGCCATCAGTGGAAGTACCGGGACTAGCGGGGGAACGGATACGCAGTATTTT.

The CDR3 nucleotides read TGTGCCAGCTCACCGAGGTCACGGGGTTTAGATTCACCCCTCCACTTT. Protein: CASSPRSRGLDSPLHF. This sequence joins TRBV18 and TRBJ1-6, with unresolved D. This CDR3 spans 16 amino acids. The V end lost 3 bases, the J end lost 8 bases, and 17 bases lay between the germline ends. CDR1 is KGHSH and CDR2 is LQKENI in the germline V gene.